This TCR beta chain was documented in a study of blood T cell repertoires in COVID-19. Background on the study: PBMCs, B-cell-depleted T cells, or T cells provided the cDNA or gDNA that made up the material.

In the source study's methods: Counts of nucleated cells, estimated from reference gene primer amplification, were obtained. Assay used: immunoSEQ multiplex PCR; TCRdb lists only in-frame clones, some missing. The V and J calls and the clone size are those of that table, but D and trimming were determined from the DNA. The sample has roughly 330,000 clones; roughly nine tenths are singletons. The sequenced sample was peripheral blood. This sequence was found in a man aged 18 to 30 who had recovered from COVID-19.

The CDR3 DNA follows: TGTGCCAGTGGGCAGGGCTCCTACGAGCAGTACTTC. Its translation: CASGQGSYEQYF. The chain is built from TRBV19 and TRBJ2-7; D possibly corresponds to TRBD1 (5 bases). CDR3 length: 12 amino acids. V shed 8 bases and J shed 0 bases, with 8 bases lying between them. From germline, CDR1 is LNHDA and CDR2 SQIVND (reference sequence).